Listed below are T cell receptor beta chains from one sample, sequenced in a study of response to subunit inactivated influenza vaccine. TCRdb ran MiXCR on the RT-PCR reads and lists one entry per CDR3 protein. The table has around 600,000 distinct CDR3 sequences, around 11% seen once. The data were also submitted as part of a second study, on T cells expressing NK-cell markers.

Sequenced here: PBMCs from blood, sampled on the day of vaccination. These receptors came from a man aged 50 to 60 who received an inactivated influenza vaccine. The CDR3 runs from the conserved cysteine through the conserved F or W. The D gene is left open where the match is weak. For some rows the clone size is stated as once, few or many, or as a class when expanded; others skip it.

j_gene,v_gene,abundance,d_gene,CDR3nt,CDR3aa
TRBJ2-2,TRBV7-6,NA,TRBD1,TGTGCCAGCAGCCCATGGGTGGGACAGTACCTCCTTGAACAAGGGGGGGAGCTGTTTTTT,CASSPWVGQYLLEQGGELFF
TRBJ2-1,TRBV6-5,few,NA,TGTGCCAGCAGTTATTGGGGGAACTACAATGAGCAGTTCTTC,CASSYWGNYNEQFF
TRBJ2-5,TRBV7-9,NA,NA,TGTGCCAGCAGCTTAGCGAGTAGCGGAATTAGGGGAGAGACCCAGTACTTC,CASSLASSGIRGETQYF
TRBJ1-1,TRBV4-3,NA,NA,TGCGCCAGCAGCCAAGACCCACAAGGGCGGATTGGGAACACTGAAGCTTTCTTT,CASSQDPQGRIGNTEAFF
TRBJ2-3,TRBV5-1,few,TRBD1,TGCGCCAGCAGCCAAGGGGACAGGGAATGGGATACGCAGTATTTT,CASSQGDREWDTQYF
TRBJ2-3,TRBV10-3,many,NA,TGTGCCACCTTGGGCGATTCAGATACGCAGTATTTT,CATLGDSDTQYF
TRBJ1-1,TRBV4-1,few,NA,TGCGCCAGCAGCCAAGCTCCCCGGGGAAGCACTGAAGCTTTCTTT,CASSQAPRGSTEAFF
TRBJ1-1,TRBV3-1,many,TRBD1,TGTGCCAGCAGCCGAACAGGGGTTACTGAAGCTTTCTTT,CASSRTGVTEAFF
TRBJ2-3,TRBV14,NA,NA,TGTGCCAGCAGCCAAGATATTGAGGGTACGCAGTATTTT,CASSQDIEGTQYF
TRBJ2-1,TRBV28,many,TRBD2,TGTGCCAGCAGTTTACTAGCGGGGAACCCTTACAATGAGCAGTTCTTC,CASSLLAGNPYNEQFF
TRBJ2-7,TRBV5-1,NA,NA,TGCGCCAGCAGCTTAATTGGACTGTCCTACGAGCAGTACTTC,CASSLIGLSYEQYF
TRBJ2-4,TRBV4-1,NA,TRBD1,TGCGCCAGCCGTTTGACAGGGGGCAAAAACATTCAGTACTTC,CASRLTGGKNIQYF
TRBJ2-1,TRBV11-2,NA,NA,TGTGCCAGCAGCGGGGGACTGCCTCCCCTCTACAATGAGCAGTTCTTC,CASSGGLPPLYNEQFF
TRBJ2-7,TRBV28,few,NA,TGTGCCAGCAGATCCACCGGGGCGATCTACGAGCAGTACTTC,CASRSTGAIYEQYF
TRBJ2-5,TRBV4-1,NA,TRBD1,TGCGCCAGCAGCCAAGGCCACGACAGGGGGCGAGAGACCCAGTACTTC,CASSQGHDRGRETQYF
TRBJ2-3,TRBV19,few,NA,TGTGCCAGTAGTATAGGTGAGGCCGATACGCAGTATTTT,CASSIGEADTQYF
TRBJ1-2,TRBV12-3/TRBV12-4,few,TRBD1,TGTGCCAGCAGTCCCTGGGACAGGGGAACTAACTATGGCTACACCTTC,CASSPWDRGTNYGYTF
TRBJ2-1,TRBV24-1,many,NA,TGTGCCACCAGTGATCCATCGACAGGCTCCTACAATGAGCAGTTCTTC,CATSDPSTGSYNEQFF
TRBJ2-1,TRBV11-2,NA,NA,TGTGCCAGCAGCTTAGTAGCCGAGCAGGGTACGTTCTTC,CASSLVAEQGTFF
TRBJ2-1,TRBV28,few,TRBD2,TGTGCCAGCAGTCAAATCGCACTAGCGGGGTACAATGAGCAGTTCTTC,CASSQIALAGYNEQFF
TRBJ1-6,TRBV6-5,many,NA,TGTGCCAGCAGTTCACAAGGGTATAATTCACCCCTCCACTTT,CASSSQGYNSPLHF
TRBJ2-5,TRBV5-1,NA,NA,TGCGCCAGCAGCTCCAGGGTAATCGGAGAGACCCAGTACTTC,CASSSRVIGETQYF
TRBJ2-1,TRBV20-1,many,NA,TGCAGTGCTAGTAACGGGGGGCCACTTGCGCAGTTCTTC,CSASNGGPLAQFF
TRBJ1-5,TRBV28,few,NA,TGTGCCAGCAGTTTTAGGATCCAGAAACCTCCATGGGTCACTCCCAATCAGCCCCAGCATTTT,CASSFRIQKPPWVTPNQPQHF
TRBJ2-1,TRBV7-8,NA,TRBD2,TGTGCCAGCCGGGGGGGCCGCTCCTACAATGAGCAGTTCTTC,CASRGGRSYNEQFF
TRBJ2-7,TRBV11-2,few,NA,TGTGCCAGCACCCACGACGGGGAGCAGTACTTC,CASTHDGEQYF
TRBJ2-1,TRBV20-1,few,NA,TGCAGTGCTAGAGCACACGGGGGATCCAATGAGCAGTTCTTC,CSARAHGGSNEQFF
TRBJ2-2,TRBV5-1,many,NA,TGCGCCAGCAGCCCGGGAGATTCGATGGCCGGGGAGCTGTTTTTT,CASSPGDSMAGELFF
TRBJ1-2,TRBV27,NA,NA,TGTGCCAGCAGGCCTCAGGGGCACTATGGCTACACCTTC,CASRPQGHYGYTF
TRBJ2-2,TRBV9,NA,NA,TGTGCCAGCAGCGAGACGACAGCGAACACCGGGGAGCTGTTTTTT,CASSETTANTGELFF
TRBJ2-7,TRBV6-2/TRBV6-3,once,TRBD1,TGTGCCAGCAGACCCGGGACAGTTACCTACGAGCATTACTTC,CASRPGTVTYEHYF
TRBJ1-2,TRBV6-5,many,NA,TGTGCCAGCGGGACCCAGGGTACCTATGGCTACACCTTC,CASGTQGTYGYTF
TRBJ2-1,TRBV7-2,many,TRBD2,TGTGCCAGCAGCTCGGGACTAGCGGGGGCTTACAATGAGCAGTTCTTC,CASSSGLAGAYNEQFF
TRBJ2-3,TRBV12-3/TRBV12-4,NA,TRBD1,TGTGCCAGCAGTTTTGGGACAGGGCTTATCGATACGCAGTATTTT,CASSFGTGLIDTQYF
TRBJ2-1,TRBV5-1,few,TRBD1,TGCGCCAGCAGCAGGACAGGGGGCGGGGATGAGCAGTTCTTC,CASSRTGGGDEQFF
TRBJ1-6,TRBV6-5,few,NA,TGTGCCAGCAGTTCACAGGGTAATAGTTCACCCCTCCACTTT,CASSSQGNSSPLHF
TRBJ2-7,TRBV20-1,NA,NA,TGCAGTACAAGAAAATCTTACGAGCAGTACTTC,CSTRKSYEQYF
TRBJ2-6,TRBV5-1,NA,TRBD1,TGCGCCAGCAGCTCAACAGGGGGAACTGGGGCCAACGTCCTGACTTTC,CASSSTGGTGANVLTF
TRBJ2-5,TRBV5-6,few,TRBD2,TGTGCCAGCAGGAGAAGCGGGAGTGGGGAGACCCAGTACTTC,CASRRSGSGETQYF
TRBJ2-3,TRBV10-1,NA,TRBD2,TGCGCCAGCAGCGTCGATCTAGCGGCCTCGGGGACGCAGTATTTT,CASSVDLAASGTQYF
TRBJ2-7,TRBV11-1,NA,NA,TGTGCCAGCAGCGGGGGACTTAACTACGAGCAGTACTTC,CASSGGLNYEQYF
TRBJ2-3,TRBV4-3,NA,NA,TGCGCCAGCAGCCAAGATGAGGTCAGGAGGGATACGCAGTATTTT,CASSQDEVRRDTQYF
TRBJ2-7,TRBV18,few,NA,TGTGCCAGCTCCCGAAGCCGGACCTACGAGCAGTACTTC,CASSRSRTYEQYF
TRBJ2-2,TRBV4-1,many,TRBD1,TGCGCCAGCAGCCAGACCGGGACAGGGGGTTTAGCCGGGGAGCTGTTTTTT,CASSQTGTGGLAGELFF
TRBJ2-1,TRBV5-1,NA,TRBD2,TGCGCCAGCAGCTCCCCGACTAGCGGGGGGTACAATGAGCAGTTCTTC,CASSSPTSGGYNEQFF
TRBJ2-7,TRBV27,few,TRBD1,TGTGCCAGCAGCAAAAACGTGGGACAGACCTACGAGCAGTACTTC,CASSKNVGQTYEQYF
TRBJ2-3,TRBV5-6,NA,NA,TGTGCCAGCAGCGGACACGCTAGCACAGATACGCAGTATTTT,CASSGHASTDTQYF
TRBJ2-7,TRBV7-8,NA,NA,TGTGCCAGCAGCTCTTACAGTGCTAGTGGGTCCTACGAGCAGTACTTC,CASSSYSASGSYEQYF
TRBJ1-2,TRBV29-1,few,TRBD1,TGCAGCGTTGGCCGGACAGGGGGCCACTATGGCTACACCTTC,CSVGRTGGHYGYTF